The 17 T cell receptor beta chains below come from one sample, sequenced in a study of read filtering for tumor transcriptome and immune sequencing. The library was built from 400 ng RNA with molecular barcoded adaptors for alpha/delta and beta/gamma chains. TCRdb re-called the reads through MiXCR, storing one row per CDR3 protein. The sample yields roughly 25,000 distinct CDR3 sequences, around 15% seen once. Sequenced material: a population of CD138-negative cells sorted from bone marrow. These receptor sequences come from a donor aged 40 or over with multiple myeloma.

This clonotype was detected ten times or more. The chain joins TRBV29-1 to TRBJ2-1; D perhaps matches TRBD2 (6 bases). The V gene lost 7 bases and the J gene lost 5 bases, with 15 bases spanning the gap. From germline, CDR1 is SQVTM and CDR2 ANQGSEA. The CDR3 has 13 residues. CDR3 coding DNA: TGCAGCGCGGGGGACTTCCCGAACAATGAGCAGTTCTTC. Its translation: CSAGDFPNNEQFF.

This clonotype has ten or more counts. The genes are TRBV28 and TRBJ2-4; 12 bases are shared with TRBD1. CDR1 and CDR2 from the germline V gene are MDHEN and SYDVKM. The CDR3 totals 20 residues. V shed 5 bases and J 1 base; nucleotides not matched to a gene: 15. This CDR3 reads CASSPDMGTGGPSAKNIQYF. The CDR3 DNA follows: TGTGCCAGCAGTCCAGATATGGGGACAGGGGGCCCGTCGGCCAAAAACATTCAGTACTTC.

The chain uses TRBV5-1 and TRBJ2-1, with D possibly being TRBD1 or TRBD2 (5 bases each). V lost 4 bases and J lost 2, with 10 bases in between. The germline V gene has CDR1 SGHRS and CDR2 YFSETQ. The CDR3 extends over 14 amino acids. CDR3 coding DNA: TGCGCCAGCAGCCTCCGGGACGCCTACAATGAGCAGTTCTTC. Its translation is CASSLRDAYNEQFF.

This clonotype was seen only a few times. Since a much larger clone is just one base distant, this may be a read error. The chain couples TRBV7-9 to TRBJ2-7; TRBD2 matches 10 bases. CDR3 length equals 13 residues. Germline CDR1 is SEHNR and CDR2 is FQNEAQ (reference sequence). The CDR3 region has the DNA TGTGCCAGCACCAGGACTAGCGGCTACGAGCCGTACTTC. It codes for CASTRTSGYEPYF.

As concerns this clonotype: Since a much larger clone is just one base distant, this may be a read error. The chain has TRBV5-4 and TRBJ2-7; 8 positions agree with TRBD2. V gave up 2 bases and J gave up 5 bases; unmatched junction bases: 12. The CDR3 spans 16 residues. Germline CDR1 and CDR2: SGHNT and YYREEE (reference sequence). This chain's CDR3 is CASSFPGTRFTNEQYF. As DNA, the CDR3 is TGTGCCAGCAGCTTCCCAGGGACTAGATTCACCAACGAGCAGTACTTC.

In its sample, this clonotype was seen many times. The CDR3 DNA follows: TGTGCCTTCCGGGACAGGGGGCTTTCAGATACGCAGTATTTT. It yields the protein CAFRDRGLSDTQYF. V is TRBV30 and J is TRBJ2-3; 12 positions agree with TRBD1. The germline gives CDR1 GTSNPN, CDR2 SVGIG (reference sequence). CDR3 length: 14 residues. Unmatched junction bases numbered 6, after V lost 7 bases and J lost 4 bases.

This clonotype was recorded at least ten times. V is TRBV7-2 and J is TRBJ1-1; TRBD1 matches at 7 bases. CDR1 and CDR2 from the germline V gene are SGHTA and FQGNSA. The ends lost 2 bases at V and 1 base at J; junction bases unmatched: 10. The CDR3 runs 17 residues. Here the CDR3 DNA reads TGTGCCAGCAGCTTAAGAGGACAGGTCCAATGGAACACTGAAGCTTTCTTT. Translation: CASSLRGQVQWNTEAFF.

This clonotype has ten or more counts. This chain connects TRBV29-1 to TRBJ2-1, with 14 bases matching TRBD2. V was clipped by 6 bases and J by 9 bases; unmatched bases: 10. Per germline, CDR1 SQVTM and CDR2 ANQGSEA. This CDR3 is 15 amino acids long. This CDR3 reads CSVAPGLAGVSEQFF. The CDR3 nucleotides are TGCAGCGTGGCCCCGGGACTAGCGGGAGTAAGTGAGCAGTTCTTC.

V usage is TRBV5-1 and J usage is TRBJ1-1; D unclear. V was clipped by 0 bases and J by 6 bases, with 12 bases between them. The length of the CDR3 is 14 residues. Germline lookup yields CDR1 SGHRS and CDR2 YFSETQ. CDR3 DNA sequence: TGCGCCAGCAGCTTGGGCGGGATCTACGCTGAAGCTTTCTTT. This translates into CASSLGGIYAEAFF.

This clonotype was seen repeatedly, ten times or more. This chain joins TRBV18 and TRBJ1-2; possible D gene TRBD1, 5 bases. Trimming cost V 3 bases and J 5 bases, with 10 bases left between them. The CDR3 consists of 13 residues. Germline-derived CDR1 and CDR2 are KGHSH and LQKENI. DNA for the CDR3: TGTGCCAGCTCACCGGACAAAGTTTATGGCTACACCTTC. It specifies CASSPDKVYGYTF.

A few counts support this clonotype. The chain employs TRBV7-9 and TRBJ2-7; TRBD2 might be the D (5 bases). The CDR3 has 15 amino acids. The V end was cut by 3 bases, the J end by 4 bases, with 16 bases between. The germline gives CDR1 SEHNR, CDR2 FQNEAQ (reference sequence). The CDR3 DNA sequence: TGTGCCAGCAGCTTTTCTGGCGTCGGGGTTTACGAGCAGTACTTC. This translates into CASSFSGVGVYEQYF.

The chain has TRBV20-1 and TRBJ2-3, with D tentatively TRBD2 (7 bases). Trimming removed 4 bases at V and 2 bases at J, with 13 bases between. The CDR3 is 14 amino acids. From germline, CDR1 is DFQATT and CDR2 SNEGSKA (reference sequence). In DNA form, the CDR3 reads TGCAGTGCTACCAGCGGGACAATCACAGATACGCAGTATTTT. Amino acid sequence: CSATSGTITDTQYF.

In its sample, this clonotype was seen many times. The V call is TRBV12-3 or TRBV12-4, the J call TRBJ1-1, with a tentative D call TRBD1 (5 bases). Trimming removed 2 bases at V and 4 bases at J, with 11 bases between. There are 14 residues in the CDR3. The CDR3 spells CASSLLGPGTEAFF. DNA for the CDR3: TGTGCCAGCAGTTTACTGGGGCCGGGCACTGAAGCTTTCTTT.

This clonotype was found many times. The CDR3 nucleotides read TGCAGCGTTGATCAGGGCCGGGGAAATCAGCCCCAGCATTTT. Translated: CSVDQGRGNQPQHF. The chain recombines TRBV29-1 with TRBJ1-5; the D gene is possibly TRBD1 (5 bases). The CDR3 loop spans 14 amino acids. V shed 3 bases and J shed 4 bases, with 13 bases lying between them. Germline V gives CDR1 SQVTM, CDR2 ANQGSEA.

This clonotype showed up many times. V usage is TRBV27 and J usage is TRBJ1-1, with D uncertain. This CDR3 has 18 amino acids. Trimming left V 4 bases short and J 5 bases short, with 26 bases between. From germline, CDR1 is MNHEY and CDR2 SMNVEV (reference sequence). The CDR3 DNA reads TGTGCCAGCAGTTCCCATAGCGGGGTTAAGGATCCTCTAACTGAAGCTTTCTTT. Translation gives CASSSHSGVKDPLTEAFF.

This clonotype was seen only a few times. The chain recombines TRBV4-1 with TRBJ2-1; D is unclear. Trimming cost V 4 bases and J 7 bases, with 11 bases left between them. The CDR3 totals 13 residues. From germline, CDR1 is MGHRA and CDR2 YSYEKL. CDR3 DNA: TGCGCCAGCAGCCCACTCAGGCGGAATGAGCAGTTCTTC. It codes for CASSPLRRNEQFF.

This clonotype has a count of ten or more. The CDR3 DNA reads as TGTGCCAGCAGCGTAGACCCCGGAGGCTATGAGCAGTTCTTC. This sequence encodes CASSVDPGGYEQFF. The chain is built from TRBV9 and TRBJ2-1; TRBD2 might be the D (5 bases). In germline, CDR1 is SGDLS, CDR2 YYNGEE. Trimming took 0 bases from V and 8 from J, leaving 12 bases between them. The CDR3 is made up of 14 amino acids.